Each of the 6 T cell receptor beta chains below was sequenced from the same sample in a study of T cell responses to AZD1222 COVID-19 vaccine. Sequenced by immunoSEQ multiplex PCR; TCRdb stores in-frame clones only, minus some. The table shows about 110,000 clones, with 90% occurring only once. This material consisted of peripheral blood, taken on day 0 of AZD1222 vaccination. The receptor source for this set is an adult in good health.

As to this clone: The same CDR3 is also encoded by other DNA sequences in this sample. This chain connects TRBV27 to TRBJ1-1, with TRBD1 as a possible D gene (5 bases). The CDR3 totals 14 residues. Germline CDR1 MNHEY, CDR2 SMNVEV (reference sequence). V gave up 5 bases and J gave up 0 bases, with 10 bases separating them. CDR3 bases: TGTGCCAGCAGTCTCGGGACGGTGAACACTGAAGCTTTCTTT. This codes for CASSLGTVNTEAFF.

The rearrangement links TRBV30 to TRBJ2-1; no clear D. CDR1 is GTSNPN, CDR2 SVGIG, per germline (reference sequence). The V and J ends lost 2 bases and 5 bases respectively, with 13 bases between them. The CDR3 has 14 residues. CDR3 DNA sequence: TGTGCCTGGAGTCGCCAGGTGGGCGACAATGAGCAGTTCTTC. This codes for CAWSRQVGDNEQFF.

The chain combines TRBV11-2 with TRBJ1-2; no reliable D call. The CDR3 sequence is 16 residues long. Germline CDR1 and CDR2: SGHAT and FQNNGV. V lost 5 bases and J lost 7, with 23 bases in between. CDR3 sequence reads: CASSRTATDPGGGYTF. The CDR3 DNA sequence: TGTGCCAGCAGCCGAACCGCGACGGACCCGGGAGGTGGCTACACCTTC.

J is TRBJ1-2 and V is TRBV27; D is unclear. Trimming cost V 0 bases and J 10 bases, with 15 bases left between them. This CDR3 is 14 amino acids long. From germline, CDR1 is MNHEY and CDR2 SMNVEV (reference sequence). The CDR3 region is CASSLSTASQSYTF. The CDR3 DNA is TGTGCCAGCAGTTTATCTACAGCCTCCCAATCCTACACCTTC.

The chain has TRBV7-9 and TRBJ2-1; either TRBD1 or TRBD2 may supply D (6 bases each). This CDR3 spans 14 amino acids. Germline-derived CDR1 and CDR2 are SEHNR and FQNEAQ (reference sequence). V was cut by 4 bases and J by 8 bases, with 15 bases left in between. CDR3 nucleotides: TGTGCCAGCAGCTCCGCCGAGGGGGGCGATGAGCAGTTCTTC. This sequence encodes CASSSAEGGDEQFF. The whole variable domain, remainder taken from reference TRBV7-9 and TRBJ2-1, is DTGVSQNPRHKITKRGQNVTFRCDPISEHNRLYWYRQTLGQGPEFLTYFQNEAQLEKSRLLSDRFSAERPKGSFSTLEIQRTEQGDSAMYLCASSSAEGGDEQFFGPGTRLTVL.

The chain links TRBV14 to TRBJ1-1; unclear D gene. In germline, CDR1 is SGHDN, CDR2 FVKESK. The CDR3 has 11 amino acids. Between the trimmed V and J ends, which lost 3 bases and 2 bases, there was a span of 1 base. The DNA for the CDR3 is TGTGCCAGCAGCCACAACACTGAAGCTTTCTTT. This codes for CASSHNTEAFF. Combining the CDR3 with reference TRBV14 and TRBJ1-1 gives the whole variable domain EAGVTQFPSHSVIEKGQTVTLRCDPISGHDNLYWYRRVMGKEIKFLLHFVKESKQDESGMPNNRFLAERTGGTYSTLKVQPAELEDSGVYFCASSHNTEAFFGQGTRLTVV.